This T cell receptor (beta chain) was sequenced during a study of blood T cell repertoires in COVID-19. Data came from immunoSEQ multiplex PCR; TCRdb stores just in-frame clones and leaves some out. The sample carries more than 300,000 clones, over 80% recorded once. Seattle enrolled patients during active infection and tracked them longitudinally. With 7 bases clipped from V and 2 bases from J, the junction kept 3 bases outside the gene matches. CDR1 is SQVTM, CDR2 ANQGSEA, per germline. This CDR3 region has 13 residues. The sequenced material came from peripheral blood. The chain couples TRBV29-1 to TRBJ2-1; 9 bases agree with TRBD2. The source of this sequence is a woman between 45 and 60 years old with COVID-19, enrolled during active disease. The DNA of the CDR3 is TGCAGCGAATTAGCGGGAGCCTACAATGAGCAGTTCTTC. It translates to CSELAGAYNEQFF.